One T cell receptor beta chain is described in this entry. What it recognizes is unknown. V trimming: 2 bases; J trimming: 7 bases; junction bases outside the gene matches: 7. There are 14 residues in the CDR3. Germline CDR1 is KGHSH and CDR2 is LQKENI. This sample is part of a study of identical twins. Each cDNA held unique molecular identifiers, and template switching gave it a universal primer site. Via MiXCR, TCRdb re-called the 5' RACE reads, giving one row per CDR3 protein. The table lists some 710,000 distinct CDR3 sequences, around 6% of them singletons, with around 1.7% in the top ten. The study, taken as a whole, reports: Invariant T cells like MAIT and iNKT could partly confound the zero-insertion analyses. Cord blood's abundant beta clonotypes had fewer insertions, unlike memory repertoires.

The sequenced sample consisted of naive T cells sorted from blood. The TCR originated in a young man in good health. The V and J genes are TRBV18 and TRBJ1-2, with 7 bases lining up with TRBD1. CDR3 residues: CASSPDRVMVGYTF. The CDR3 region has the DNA TGTGCCAGCTCACCAGACAGGGTGATGGTTGGCTACACCTTC.